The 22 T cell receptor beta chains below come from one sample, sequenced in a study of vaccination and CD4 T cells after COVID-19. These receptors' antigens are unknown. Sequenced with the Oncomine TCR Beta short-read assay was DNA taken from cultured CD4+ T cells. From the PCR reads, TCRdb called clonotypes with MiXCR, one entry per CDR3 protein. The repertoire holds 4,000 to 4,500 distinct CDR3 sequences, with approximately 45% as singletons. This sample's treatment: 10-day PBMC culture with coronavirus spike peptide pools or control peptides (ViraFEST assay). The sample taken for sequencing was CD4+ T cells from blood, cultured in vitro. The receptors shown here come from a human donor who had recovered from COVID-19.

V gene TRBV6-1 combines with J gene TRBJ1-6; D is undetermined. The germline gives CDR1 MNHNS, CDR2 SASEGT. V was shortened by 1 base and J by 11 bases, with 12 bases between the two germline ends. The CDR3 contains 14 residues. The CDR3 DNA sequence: TGTGCCAGCAGTGAAGGAGGTGGGGAAACACCCCTCCACTTT. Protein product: CASSEGGGETPLHF.

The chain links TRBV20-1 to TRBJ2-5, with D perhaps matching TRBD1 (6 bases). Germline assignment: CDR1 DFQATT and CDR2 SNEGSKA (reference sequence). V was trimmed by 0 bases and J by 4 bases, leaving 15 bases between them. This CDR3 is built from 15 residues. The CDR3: CSARDSKGVGETQYF. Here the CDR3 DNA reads TGCAGTGCTAGAGACTCTAAGGGGGTGGGAGAGACCCAGTACTTC.

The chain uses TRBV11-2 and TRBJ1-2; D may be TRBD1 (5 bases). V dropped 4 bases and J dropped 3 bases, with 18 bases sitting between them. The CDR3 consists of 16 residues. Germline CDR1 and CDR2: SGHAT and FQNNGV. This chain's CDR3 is CASSSPWRQRYYGYTF. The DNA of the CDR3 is TGTGCCAGCAGCTCGCCTTGGAGACAGAGATACTATGGCTACACCTTC. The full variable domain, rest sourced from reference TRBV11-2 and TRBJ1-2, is EAGVAQSPRYKIIEKRQSVAFWCNPISGHATLYWYQQILGQGPKLLIQFQNNGVVDDSQLPKDRFSAERLKGVDSTLKIQPAKLEDSAVYLCASSSPWRQRYYGYTFGSGTRLTVV.

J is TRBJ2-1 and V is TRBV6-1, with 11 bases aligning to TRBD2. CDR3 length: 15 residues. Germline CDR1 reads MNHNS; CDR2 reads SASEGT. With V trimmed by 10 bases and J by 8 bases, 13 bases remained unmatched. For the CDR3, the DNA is TGTGCCACCGGGGAAATAGCGGGGGGGCCATATGAGCAGTTCTTC. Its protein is CATGEIAGGPYEQFF.

This CDR3 reads CSARLSRTYETQYF. DNA for the CDR3: TGCAGTGCTAGACTCTCCCGGACCTATGAGACCCAGTACTTC. The chain links TRBV20-1 to TRBJ2-5; no firm D call. V was shortened by 2 bases and J by 5 bases, with 15 bases between the two germline ends. The CDR3 has 14 amino acids. From germline, CDR1 is DFQATT and CDR2 SNEGSKA (reference sequence).

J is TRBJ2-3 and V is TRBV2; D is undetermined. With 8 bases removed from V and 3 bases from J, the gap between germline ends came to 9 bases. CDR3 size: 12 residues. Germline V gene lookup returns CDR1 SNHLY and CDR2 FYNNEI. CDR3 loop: CASGSDTDTQYF. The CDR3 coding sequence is TGTGCCAGCGGTTCGGATACAGATACGCAGTATTTT.

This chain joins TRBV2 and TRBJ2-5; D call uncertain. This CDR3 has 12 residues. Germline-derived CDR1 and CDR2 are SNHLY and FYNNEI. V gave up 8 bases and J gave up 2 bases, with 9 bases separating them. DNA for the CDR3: TGTGCCAGCTCCCAGCTACAAGAGACCCAGTACTTC. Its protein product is CASSQLQETQYF.

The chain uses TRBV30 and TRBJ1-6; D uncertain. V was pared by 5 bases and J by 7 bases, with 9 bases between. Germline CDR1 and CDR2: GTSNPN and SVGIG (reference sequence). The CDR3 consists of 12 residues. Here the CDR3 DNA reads TGTGCCTGGGACATGTCAAATTCACCCCTCCACTTT. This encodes CAWDMSNSPLHF.

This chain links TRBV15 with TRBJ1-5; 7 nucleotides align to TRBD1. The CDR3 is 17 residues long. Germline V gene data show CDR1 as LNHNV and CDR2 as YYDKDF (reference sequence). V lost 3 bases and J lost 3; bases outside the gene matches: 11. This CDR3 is CATSRDPYRGNNQPQHF. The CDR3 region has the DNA TGTGCCACCAGCAGGGATCCCTACAGGGGTAACAATCAGCCCCAGCATTTT. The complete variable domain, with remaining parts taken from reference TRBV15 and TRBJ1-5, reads DAMVIQNPRYQVTQFGKPVTLSCSQTLNHNVMYWYQQKSSQAPKLLFHYYDKDFNNEADTPDNFQSRRPNTSFCFLDIRSPGLGDTAMYLCATSRDPYRGNNQPQHFGDGTRLSIL.

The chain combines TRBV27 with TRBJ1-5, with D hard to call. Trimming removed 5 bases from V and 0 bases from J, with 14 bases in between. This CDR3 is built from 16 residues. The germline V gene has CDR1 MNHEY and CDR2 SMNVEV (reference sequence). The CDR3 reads CASSPDGSNSNQPQHF. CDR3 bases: TGTGCCAGCAGTCCCGACGGAAGCAATAGCAATCAGCCCCAGCATTTT.

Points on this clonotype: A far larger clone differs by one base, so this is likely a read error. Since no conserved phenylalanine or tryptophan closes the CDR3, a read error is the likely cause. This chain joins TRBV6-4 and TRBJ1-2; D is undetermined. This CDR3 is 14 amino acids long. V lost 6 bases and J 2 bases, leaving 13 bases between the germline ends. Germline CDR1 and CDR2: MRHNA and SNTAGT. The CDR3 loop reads CASSKGSGNYGYTL. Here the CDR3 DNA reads TGTGCCAGCAGCAAAGGATCTGGCAACTATGGCTACACCCTC.

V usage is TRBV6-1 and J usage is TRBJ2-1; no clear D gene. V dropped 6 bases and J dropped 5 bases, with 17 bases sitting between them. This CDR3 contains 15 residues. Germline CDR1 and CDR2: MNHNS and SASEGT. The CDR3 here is CASSPIVMANNEQFF. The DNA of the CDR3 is TGTGCCAGCAGCCCGATAGTTATGGCCAACAATGAGCAGTTCTTC.

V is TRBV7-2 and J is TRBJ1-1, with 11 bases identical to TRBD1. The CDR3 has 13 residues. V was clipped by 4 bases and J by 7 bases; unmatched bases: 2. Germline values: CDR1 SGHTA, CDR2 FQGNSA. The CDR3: CASSWTGGGEAFF. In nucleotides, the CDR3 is TGTGCCAGCAGCTGGACAGGGGGCGGTGAAGCTTTCTTT.

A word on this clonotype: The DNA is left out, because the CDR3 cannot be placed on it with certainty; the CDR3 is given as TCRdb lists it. Here the CDR3 reads CASSFYICSADRETQYF. This chain joins TRBV7-9 and TRBJ2-5. 17 amino acids form the CDR3, both terminal residues included. CDR1 is SEHNR, CDR2 FQNEAQ, per germline (reference sequence).

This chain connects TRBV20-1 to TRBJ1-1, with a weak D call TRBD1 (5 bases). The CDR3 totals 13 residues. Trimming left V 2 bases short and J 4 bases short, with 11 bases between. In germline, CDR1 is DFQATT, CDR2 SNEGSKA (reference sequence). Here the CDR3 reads CSARTGGSTEAFF. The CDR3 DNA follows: TGCAGTGCTAGAACAGGCGGTAGCACTGAAGCTTTCTTT.

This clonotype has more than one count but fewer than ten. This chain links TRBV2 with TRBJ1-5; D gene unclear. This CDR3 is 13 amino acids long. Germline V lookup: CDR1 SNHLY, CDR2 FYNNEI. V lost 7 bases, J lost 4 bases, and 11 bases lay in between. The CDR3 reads CASNPVRNQPQHF. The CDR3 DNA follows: TGTGCCAGCAATCCGGTGCGAAATCAGCCCCAGCATTTT.

The CDR3 region has the DNA TGTGCCACCAGTGATCCGGGACTAGCGCCGACCGGGGAGCTGTTTTTT. Protein sequence: CATSDPGLAPTGELFF. The chain joins TRBV24-1 to TRBJ2-2; 10 nucleotides align to TRBD2. Germline CDR1 is KGHDR and CDR2 is SFDVKD. The V segment lost 3 bases and the J segment 5 bases; nucleotides outside the gene matches: 5. The length of the CDR3 is 16 residues.

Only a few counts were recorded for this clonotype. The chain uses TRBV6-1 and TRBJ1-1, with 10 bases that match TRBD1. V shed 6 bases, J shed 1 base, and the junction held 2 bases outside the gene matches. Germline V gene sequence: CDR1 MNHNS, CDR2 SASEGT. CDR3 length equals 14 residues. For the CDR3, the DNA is TGTGCCAGCAGCGACAGGGGGCGGAACACTGAAGCTTTCTTT. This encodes CASSDRGRNTEAFF.

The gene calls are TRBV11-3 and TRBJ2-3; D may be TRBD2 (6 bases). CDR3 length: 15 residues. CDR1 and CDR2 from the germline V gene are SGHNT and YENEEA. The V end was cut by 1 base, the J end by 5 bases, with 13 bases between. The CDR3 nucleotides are TGTGCCAGCAGCTTAGGATCAACGGAGGGAGATACGCAGTATTTT. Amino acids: CASSLGSTEGDTQYF. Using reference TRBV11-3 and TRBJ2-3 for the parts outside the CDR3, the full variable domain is EAGVVQSPRYKIIEKKQPVAFWCNPISGHNTLYWYLQNLGQGPELLIRYENEEAVDDSQLPKDRFSAERLKGVDSTLKIQPAELGDSAVYLCASSLGSTEGDTQYFGPGTRLTVL.

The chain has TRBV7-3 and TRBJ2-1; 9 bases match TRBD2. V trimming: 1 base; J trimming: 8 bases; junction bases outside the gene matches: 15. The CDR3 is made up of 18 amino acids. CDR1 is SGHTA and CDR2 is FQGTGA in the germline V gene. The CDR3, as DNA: TGTGCCAGCAGCTTAAGTTTTCTGGCGGCGGGGGGGGGGGATGAGCAGTTCTTC. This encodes CASSLSFLAAGGGDEQFF.

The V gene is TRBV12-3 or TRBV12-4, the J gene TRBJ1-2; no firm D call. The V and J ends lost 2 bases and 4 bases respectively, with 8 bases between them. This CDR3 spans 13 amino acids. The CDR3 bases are TGTGCCAGCAGTTTATATGGCTCCTATGGCTACACCTTC. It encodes CASSLYGSYGYTF.

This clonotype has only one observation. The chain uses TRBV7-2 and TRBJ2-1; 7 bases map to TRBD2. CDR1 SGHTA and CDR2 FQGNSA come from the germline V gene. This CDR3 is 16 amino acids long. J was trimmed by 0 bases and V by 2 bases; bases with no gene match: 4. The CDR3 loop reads CASSLLGGSSYNEQFF. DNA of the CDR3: TGTGCCAGCAGCTTATTGGGAGGGAGCTCCTACAATGAGCAGTTCTTC.